Presented here are 23 T cell receptor beta chains from one specimen sequenced in a study of T cells in Graves' hyperthyroidism and ophthalmopathy. Using RNA transcripts as the source, TCR beta CDR3 regions were amplified. HTBI primers were the set used in a first-round RT-PCR of the TCR CDR3. Each CDR3 protein gets one entry after TCRdb re-called the multiplex PCR reads with MiXCR. This sample carries nearly 600,000 distinct CDR3 sequences, 11% to 15% of them seen once, and the ten largest clones take more than 5%. Sequencing input: blood. These receptors were taken from a woman in her 30s with Graves' hyperthyroidism that later progressed to Graves' ophthalmopathy.

This clonotype was counted between two and nine times. A much more abundant neighbour one base away suggests this may be a read error. V is TRBV6-2 or TRBV6-3 and J is TRBJ1-2; perhaps TRBD1 as D (5 bases). The V gene's germline CDR1 is MNHEY and CDR2 SVGEGT. Trimming took 5 bases from V and 4 from J, leaving 14 bases between them. The CDR3 sequence is 14 residues long. The CDR3 sequence is CASSGDFIPYGYTF. The CDR3 DNA sequence: TGTGCCAGCAGTGGGGACTTTATTCCCTATGGCTACACCTTC.

V usage is TRBV20-1 and J usage is TRBJ2-2; D unclear. The CDR3 length is 15 residues. V lost 6 bases and J 3 bases, leaving 17 bases between the germline ends. Germline V gene lookup returns CDR1 DFQATT and CDR2 SNEGSKA (reference sequence). The CDR3 reads CSADGRTGDTGELFF. The CDR3, as DNA: TGCAGTGCCGATGGACGCACTGGGGACACCGGGGAGCTGTTTTTT.

This clonotype turned up a few times. The genes are TRBV19 and TRBJ2-7, with 8 bases lining up with TRBD1. The CDR3 is made up of 13 amino acids. J was trimmed by 5 bases and V by 5 bases; bases with no gene match: 5. Germline CDR1 LNHDA, CDR2 SQIVND (reference sequence). The CDR3 loop reads CASSAQGADEQYF. CDR3 bases: TGTGCCAGTAGTGCTCAGGGGGCGGACGAGCAGTACTTC. Looking up the rest from reference TRBV19 and TRBJ2-7 gives the full variable domain: DGGITQSPKYLFRKEGQNVTLSCEQNLNHDAMYWYRQDPGQGLRLIYYSQIVNDFQKGDIAEGYSVSREKKESFPLTVTSAQKNPTAFYLCASSAQGADEQYFGPGTRLTVT.

This clonotype was seen more than once but under ten times. This chain connects TRBV9 to TRBJ2-1, with 14 nucleotides matching TRBD2. The CDR3 length is 22 residues. In germline, CDR1 is SGDLS, CDR2 YYNGEE. V dropped 1 base and J dropped 2; count of bases not matched to a gene: 17. The CDR3 region is CASSVRVSSGTSGRTAYNEQFF. The CDR3 bases are TGTGCCAGCAGCGTAAGGGTAAGTTCCGGGACTAGCGGGAGAACAGCCTACAATGAGCAGTTCTTC.

This clonotype was counted between two and nine times. The chain uses TRBV4-1 and TRBJ2-7; TRBD1 matches 8 bases. The CDR3 spans 16 residues. Germline V lookup: CDR1 MGHRA, CDR2 YSYEKL. The junction had 6 bases not matched to a gene; V was cut back by 0 bases and J by 2 bases. The CDR3 DNA sequence: TGCGCCAGCAGCCAAGATTGGGACAGGAGACCCTACGAGCAGTACTTC. Residues: CASSQDWDRRPYEQYF.

This clonotype appeared a few times. V is TRBV4-2 and J is TRBJ2-3, with 7 bases identical to TRBD2. Per germline, CDR1 LGHNA and CDR2 YNFKEQ. V lost 1 base, J lost 0 bases, and 4 bases stayed unmatched. The length of the CDR3 is 16 residues. CDR3 nucleotides: TGTGCCAGCAGCCAAGGGAATAGCGGGAGCACAGATACGCAGTATTTT. This encodes CASSQGNSGSTDTQYF.

This clonotype came up many times. The J gene is TRBJ2-5, the V gene TRBV12-3 or TRBV12-4; D might be TRBD1 (6 bases). This CDR3 comprises 15 residues. V shed 7 bases and J shed 2 bases, with 17 bases lying between them. The CDR3 bases are TGTGCCAGCAAGCAGGACAGACAACTACAAGAGACCCAGTACTTC. It encodes CASKQDRQLQETQYF.

This clonotype has at least ten counts. This chain connects TRBV28 to TRBJ1-2, with unresolved D. The CDR3 runs to 12 residues. V dropped 1 base and J dropped 5 bases, with 5 bases sitting between them. Germline CDR1 is MDHEN and CDR2 is SYDVKM. DNA of the CDR3: TGTGCCAGCAGTTTATTTTTATATGGCTACACCTTC. The encoded protein is CASSLFLYGYTF.

This clonotype was observed many times. The rearrangement joins TRBV29-1 to TRBJ1-1, with D tentatively TRBD1 (5 bases). V was clipped by 5 bases and J by 1 base, with 17 bases between them. The CDR3 loop spans 15 amino acids. CDR1 is SQVTM and CDR2 is ANQGSEA in the germline V gene. The CDR3: CSVSGAGSRNTEAFF. The CDR3 DNA reads as TGCAGCGTTTCCGGGGCAGGGTCTAGGAACACTGAAGCTTTCTTT.

The J gene is TRBJ2-7, the V gene TRBV6-1, with unresolved D. With 8 bases removed from V and 2 bases from J, the gap between germline ends came to 7 bases. Germline lookup yields CDR1 MNHNS and CDR2 SASEGT. The CDR3 runs 11 residues. The CDR3 spells CASASAYEQYF. The CDR3 DNA sequence: TGTGCCAGCGCATCCGCCTACGAGCAGTACTTC.

J is TRBJ1-5 and V is TRBV10-2, with 7 bases lining up with TRBD1. V dropped 7 bases and J dropped 5; count of bases not matched to a gene: 8. The CDR3 spans 14 residues. The germline V gene encodes CDR1 WSHSY and CDR2 SAAADI. In DNA, the CDR3 is TGCGCCAGCACAGGGGGGGGGCTCTATCAGCCCCAGCATTTT. As protein: CASTGGGLYQPQHF.

This clonotype was seen many times. This chain uses TRBV12-3 or TRBV12-4 with TRBJ2-5; TRBD2 aligns across 11 bases. With 6 bases clipped from V and 9 bases from J, the junction kept 9 bases outside the gene matches. This CDR3 spans 14 amino acids. The CDR3 region is CASRDTSGGGSQYF. The CDR3, as DNA: TGTGCCAGCAGGGATACTAGCGGGGGCGGTTCCCAGTACTTC.

This clonotype was recorded once. Germline and junction disagree at one end, which may indicate a read error. This chain links TRBV11-2 with TRBJ2-7; D tentatively fits TRBD1 or TRBD2 (5 bases each). This CDR3 comprises 14 residues. Germline loops: CDR1 SGHAT, CDR2 FQNNGV. For the CDR3, the DNA is TGTGCCAGCAGCTCCGGGGCAGGACGCTACGCGCAGTACTTC. It is translated as CASSSGAGRYAQYF. Full variable domain (remainder filled in from reference TRBV11-2 and TRBJ2-7): EAGVAQSPRYKIIEKRQSVAFWCNPISGHATLYWYQQILGQGPKLLIQFQNNGVVDDSQLPKDRFSAERLKGVDSTLKIQPAKLEDSAVYLCASSSGAGRYAQYFGPGTRLTVT.

This clonotype was found many times. The V and J genes are TRBV3-1 and TRBJ2-1; the D gene is possibly TRBD2 (5 bases). Germline V gene lookup returns CDR1 LGHDT and CDR2 YNNKEL (reference sequence). The CDR3 sequence is 17 residues long. V was clipped by 4 bases and J by 2 bases, with 18 bases between them. The CDR3 protein is CASSLLGVEEPYNEQFF. CDR3 nucleotide sequence: TGTGCCAGCAGCCTTCTTGGGGTGGAGGAACCCTACAATGAGCAGTTCTTC.

This clonotype was seen repeatedly, ten times or more. The chain is built from TRBV4-2 and TRBJ2-3; TRBD2 matches 7 bases. J gave up 5 bases and V 0 bases, and 11 bases lay outside the gene matches. This CDR3 has 17 residues. Germline CDR1 is LGHNA and CDR2 is YNFKEQ. The CDR3 spells CASSQDTTSEVGDTQYF. The CDR3 coding sequence is TGTGCCAGCAGCCAAGATACAACTAGCGAAGTAGGAGATACGCAGTATTTT.

This clonotype was counted at least ten times. This chain joins TRBV12-3 or TRBV12-4 and TRBJ2-5; D is unclear. V lost 1 base and J lost 7, with 13 bases in between. This CDR3 comprises 14 residues. CDR3 sequence reads: CASSLGIALGTQYF. In DNA, the CDR3 is TGTGCCAGCAGTTTAGGGATCGCCCTAGGGACCCAGTACTTC.

This clonotype has ten or more counts. The J gene is TRBJ1-2, the V gene TRBV2, with a tentative D call TRBD1 (5 bases). V shed 7 bases and J shed 7 bases, with 13 bases lying between them. Germline V gene lookup returns CDR1 SNHLY and CDR2 FYNNEI. The CDR3 extends over 12 amino acids. In DNA, the CDR3 is TGTGCCAGCACCCAGGATACAGGTGGCTACACCTTC. Residues: CASTQDTGGYTF.

Many counts were recorded for this clonotype. The chain employs TRBV6-1 and TRBJ1-1, with 7 positions matching TRBD1. Germline CDR1 MNHNS, CDR2 SASEGT. The CDR3 has 13 residues. The CDR3 DNA is TGTGGAACCCAGGGACAGAAGAACACTGAAGCTTTCTTT. Its translation: CGTQGQKNTEAFF.

This chain links TRBV6-1 with TRBJ1-2; 9 positions agree with TRBD1. Germline V CDR1 and CDR2: MNHNS, SASEGT. This CDR3 spans 15 amino acids. The trim removed 8 bases at V and 3 bases at J, leaving 10 bases unmatched. CDR3 nucleotides: TGTGCCAGCGCGTCACAGGGGGCGCCGGACTATGGCTACACCTTC. This sequence encodes CASASQGAPDYGYTF.

In its sample, this clonotype was seen many times. The V call is TRBV10-3, the J call TRBJ1-1; no definite D call. V dropped 7 bases and J dropped 3 bases, with 12 bases sitting between them. CDR1 and CDR2 from the germline V gene are ENHRY and SYGVKD. The CDR3 has 13 amino acids. CDR3 sequence (DNA): TGTGCCATCACCCCTACGGGCGACACTGAAGCTTTCTTT. Translating gives CAITPTGDTEAFF.

In DNA form, the CDR3 reads TGTGCCAGCAGCCTGGACAGGGGGTTAGAAGCTTTCTTT. Translated, it gives CASSLDRGLEAFF. The chain links TRBV3-1 to TRBJ1-1, with 10 bases that match TRBD1. This CDR3 is built from 13 residues. CDR1 LGHDT and CDR2 YNNKEL come from the germline V gene (reference sequence). Trimming cost V 4 bases and J 8 bases; bases outside gene matches: 4.

This rearrangement joins TRBV7-9 to TRBJ2-7; D is tentatively TRBD1 or TRBD2 (5 bases each). Germline V CDR1 and CDR2: SEHNR, FQNEAQ (reference sequence). This CDR3 has 17 residues. Trimming stripped 0 bases from V and 7 bases from J, with 22 bases between. The CDR3 bases are TGTGCCAGCAGCTTAGCAGTTCAGAGCGAGGGGAAGAGAGAGCAGTACTTC. Translated, it gives CASSLAVQSEGKREQYF. The variable domain in full, with the rest retrieved from reference TRBV7-9 and TRBJ2-7, is DTGVSQNPRHKITKRGQNVTFRCDPISEHNRLYWYRQTLGQGPEFLTYFQNEAQLEKSRLLSDRFSAERPKGSFSTLEIQRTEQGDSAMYLCASSLAVQSEGKREQYFGPGTRLTVT.

This clonotype was picked up a small number of times. A much larger clone is a single base away; this may be a read error. The genes are TRBV11-2 and TRBJ2-7; D is unclear. The germline CDR1 and CDR2 sequences are SGHAT and FQNNGV. The CDR3 covers 15 residues. The CDR3: CASSLGATISYEQHF. CDR3 DNA: TGTGCCAGCAGCTTAGGGGCAACAATCTCCTACGAGCAGCACTTC.